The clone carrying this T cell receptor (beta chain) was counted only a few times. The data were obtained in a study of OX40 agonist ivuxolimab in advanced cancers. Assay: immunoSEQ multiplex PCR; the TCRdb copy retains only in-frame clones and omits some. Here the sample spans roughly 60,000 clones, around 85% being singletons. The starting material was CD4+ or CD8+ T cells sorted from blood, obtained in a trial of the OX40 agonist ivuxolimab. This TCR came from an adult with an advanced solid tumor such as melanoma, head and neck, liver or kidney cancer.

DNA of the CDR3: TGCGCCAGCAGCCAAGTGGGGCAAGGCTGGGAGCAGTACTTC. Translation gives CASSQVGQGWEQYF. The chain has TRBV4-1 and TRBJ2-7; D perhaps matches TRBD1 (5 bases). The CDR3 is made up of 14 amino acids. CDR1 and CDR2 from the germline V gene are MGHRA and YSYEKL. V shed 1 base and J shed 7 bases, with 14 bases lying between them.